This T cell receptor beta chain stems from a study of shared clonotypes between healthy human individuals. Study-level results: Generation probabilities were higher for clonotypes shared across all four sorted-subset donors than for unshared ones. Having only a few donors restricted how much genetic and exposure-history diversity was captured.

Trimming removed 3 bases from V and 0 bases from J, with 7 bases in between. The CDR3 contains 14 residues. Germline loops: CDR1 KGHSH, CDR2 LQKENI. For this clone: Its antigen is not identified. Other DNA variants within this sample encode the same CDR3.

The input for sorted-subset replicate PCRs was approximately 200 ng DNA, tens of thousands of T cell genomes. The protocol was immunoSEQ multiplex PCR, while the TCRdb copy is restricted to in-frame clones and leaves out a portion. The sample gives 2,500,000 or so clones, roughly nine tenths of which show up once; roughly 0.15% is in the top ten. The source material was naive CD4+ T cells sorted from blood. The subset is: CD45RA+ positively selected. The genes are TRBV18 and TRBJ2-3; D remains ambiguous. The receptor's source is a man between 18 and 29 years old in good health. The CDR3 sequence: CASSPPSSTDTQYF. As DNA, the CDR3 is TGTGCCAGCTCACCCCCGTCTAGCACAGATACGCAGTATTTT.